This T cell receptor (beta chain) was captured in a study of monozygotic twins with inflammatory bowel disease. Study findings and constraints: IBD-affected twins scored below their healthy co-twins in TCRbeta diversity (inverse Simpson).

The germline CDR1 and CDR2 sequences are SGHRS and YFSETQ. The CDR3 is 18 residues long. UMIs were attached via template switching, each with a 6-nucleotide sample barcode. The authors ran two nested PCRs of about 16 and 10 cycles on TCRalpha and TCRbeta cDNA. After re-calling the 5' RACE reads, TCRdb lists one entry per CDR3 protein, DNA absent. The sample has approximately 390,000 distinct CDR3 sequences. Unsorted whole blood yielded the total RNA, with T cells left unselected. As concerns this clonotype: Its antigen is unknown.

This TCR was sampled from a human donor with ulcerative colitis or Crohn's disease, or a healthy co-twin of an affected twin (not recorded which). This chain connects TRBV5-1 to TRBJ2-5; the TCRdb D gene call, TRBD2, has no DNA to confirm it. Sequenced input: blood. This CDR3 is CASSLGPSGPGIVETQYF.